Given below is one T cell receptor (beta chain) in context. No antigen is known for it. Base qualities are missing; no much larger clone stands one base away. This record belongs to a study of blood T cell repertoires in COVID-19 (dated by TCRdb to 2020 to 2021). For the study in its entirety: Collaborator samples came from the United States, Italy and Spain and covered acute and convalescent phases of COVID-19. Samples came from the ongoing ImmuneRACE study (first 160 participants) plus 1,254 subjects from 6 global collaborators. Where HLA class I and class II types were available, the types were taken from metadata supplied by the sample provider, not from assay-based typing. The prospective study material was composed of cDNA or gDNA derived from T cells, B-cell-depleted T cells, or PBMCs. Sample metadata almost always included a de-identified subject ID, COVID-19 status, age in years and sex. The repertoires were released in a freely available public database intended as a resource for research on the immune response to SARS-CoV-2. The dataset comprised deeply sampled blood TCRbeta repertoires from subjects exposed to, actively infected with, or recovered from COVID-19.

Here is what the overall study found, with its caveats: How much clinical and demographic metadata was included differed by source and by participant, and the metadata was provided uncurated.

Whole blood was collected in K2EDTA tubes by collaborating institutions according to the institutions' own protocols. For TCRbeta analysis, collaborators shipped samples as frozen whole blood, isolated PBMCs, or DNA extracted from either of those sample types. Including cysteine and phenylalanine, the CDR3 has 14 amino acids. The CDR3 DNA has 42 bases and is translated from base 1. Reading the germline V gene gives CDR1 MDHEN and CDR2 SYDVKM. Here V drops 6 bases and J drops 0 bases, and the junction holds 4 bases not matched to any gene. The immunoSEQ Assay, a bias-controlled multiplex PCR, was used to amplify TCRbeta CDR3 regions from genomic DNA. For the original study's pipeline: The number of nucleated cells in each sample was estimated from the amplification of reference gene primers within the assay. To quantify the absolute abundance of each unique TCRbeta CDR3 rearrangement, sequence reads were collapsed and filtered. For each sample, productive Simpson clonality was calculated as the square root of Simpson's diversity index over productive rearrangements. The source is immuneACCESS, and TCRdb retained only in-frame sequences with V and J called. Part of the clones is not carried over; for the studies checked, unresolved V genes explain less than half of this, and the remainder is unexplained. V and J calls and clone size are given by that table; D and trimming were obtained from the DNA. The sample contains about 140,000 clones, around 86% of them found a single time. Over 7.5% of the sample is held by the ten biggest clonotypes.

The sample consisted of peripheral blood. The chain is encoded by TRBV28 joined to TRBJ1-1; TRBD1 agrees with 7 junctional bases. The origin of this receptor is a woman in her fifties or sixties with active or convalescent COVID-19. The CDR3 region reads CASRRDSLNTEAFF. The DNA is TGTGCCAGCAGACGGGACAGCCTGAACACTGAAGCTTTCTTT.